This paragraph covers one TCR beta chain sequence. Its antigen is still unknown. No clone much larger than this one lies a single base away; base qualities are absent. Reading the label with the study, this specimen's treatment or condition is: around 19 received Ad26.COV2.S at low or high dose, single or two shots; about 5 received placebo; per-sample allocation not given. Repertoires of vaccine and placebo recipients were sequenced from samples collected on day 63 after the first injection. In Cohort 1b, more than 20 adults aged 18-55 years were enrolled at a single site in Boston, USA, between 29 July and 7 August 2020. Ad26.COV2.S was a replication-incompetent adenovirus type 26 vector that expressed a prefusion-stabilized SARS-CoV-2 spike protein derived from the original Wuhan strain. V sheds 0 bases and J sheds 3 bases, leaving 12 bases between their ends. Based on the germline V gene, the CDR1 and CDR2 sequences are SGHAT and FQNNGV. The CDR3 starts with the cysteine, ends with the phenylalanine, and has 16 residues. Only the CDR3 region is kept as DNA, spanning 48 bases read in frame from base 1.

These data come from a study of Ad26.COV2.S vaccination and SARS-CoV-2 variants (dated by TCRdb to the early 2020s). Some background on the complete study: Vaccine-arm donors were drawn from COV1001, a multicentre, randomized, double-blind, placebo-controlled phase I-IIa trial of Ad26.COV2.S in healthy adults. Trial participants were randomized into five groups of five, in which low-dose or high-dose Ad26.COV2.S was given once or twice, or placebo was given on both occasions. Throughout the experiments and outcome assessment, investigators stayed blinded to trial group allocation. The TCR-sequenced set comprised around 32 samples: around 20 Ad26.COV2.S vaccine recipients, 5 placebo recipients and 8 SARS-CoV-2 convalescent individuals. Ad26.COV2.S was administered intramuscularly at a dose of 5x10^10 or 1x10^11 viral particles, either as one shot or as two shots given 56 days apart. TCRbeta repertoire sequencing was used to assess the specificity and breadth of SARS-CoV-2-reactive T cell receptors after Ad26.COV2.S vaccination.

Study-level results and caveats: The authors noted that the TCR breadth and depth analyses may have underestimated total T cell responses. The study lacked the statistical power to compare responses across vaccine doses or regimens. Ad26.COV2.S recipients had higher spike-specific TCR breadth than placebo recipients (P = 0.0014). Vaccine and placebo recipients had similar non-spike TCR breadth, a finding consistent with the vaccine containing only spike. After vaccination, spike-specific CD8+ and CD4+ T cell responses were reported to show substantial breadth.

TCRbeta CDR3 regions were sequenced with the immunoSEQ Assay. After extraction, genomic DNA underwent amplification by bias-controlled multiplex PCR, followed by high-throughput sequencing. In the source study's methods: To quantify the absolute abundance of every unique TCRbeta CDR3 region, sequences were collapsed and filtered. T cell fraction was estimated by normalization of TCRbeta template counts to usable DNA, with usable DNA being measured through amplification of reference genes present in all nucleated cells. Repertoire TCRs were annotated as SARS-CoV-2-specific by exact matching of V gene, CDR3 amino acid sequence and J gene to a known reactive TCR set. MIRA supplied the reference SARS-CoV-2 TCR set, which was filtered for enrichment in COVID-19-positive ImmuneCODE repertoires so that public or cross-reactive TCRs were removed. Based on the MIRA antigens, annotated TCRs were further analysed at the level of specific ORF or position within ORF. Breadth was defined as annotated unique rearrangements over total unique productive rearrangements; depth was the summed frequency of those rearrangements. Two-sided Wilcoxon rank-sum tests were used to compare TCR breadth between groups. Sourced from immuneACCESS, this table was stored by TCRdb with only in-frame sequences that have V and J called. A share of the clones is absent; for the studies checked, an unresolved V gene accounts for under half, and the remainder has no known explanation. V, J and clone size reflect that table, while D and trimming were determined from the DNA. In this sample the table shows 380,000 or so clones, about 86% of which occur a single time. The ten largest make up roughly 10% of the sample.

The receptor was derived from a person aged 18-60 years who received the Ad26.COV2.S COVID-19 vaccine or a placebo. The sample in question was peripheral blood, obtained in a trial of Ad26.COV2.S vaccine versus placebo. The sequence links TRBV11-2 to TRBJ2-1, with a tentative D call of TRBD1 or TRBD2, each matching 5 bases. The base sequence is TGTGCCAGCAGCTTAGATGACCGGGACCACTACAATGAGCAGTTCTTC. Its translation reads: CASSLDDRDHYNEQFF.